The 5 T cell receptor beta chains below all came from one sample that was sequenced in a study of T cells after yellow fever vaccination. One entry per CDR3 protein, called by TCRdb with MiXCR from the 5' RACE reads. The sample records under 200,000 distinct CDR3 sequences, about 7% being singletons. The sample was CD4+ T cells sorted from PBMCs, taken 5 days after the first yellow fever vaccination. These receptors originate from a man between 18 and 35 years old who received the YFV17D yellow fever vaccine.

This clonotype was observed at least ten times. This chain connects TRBV5-1 to TRBJ2-3; 9 bases map to TRBD1. The CDR3 has 14 residues. The V gene's germline CDR1 is SGHRS and CDR2 YFSETQ. The J segment lost 5 bases and the V segment lost 2 bases, leaving 3 bases of the junction unmatched. Written as DNA, the CDR3 is TGCGCCAGCAGCTTCGGACAGGGGATAGATACGCAGTATTTT. This translates into CASSFGQGIDTQYF.

The chain links TRBV6-5 to TRBJ1-5; D not resolved. Germline values: CDR1 MNHEY, CDR2 SVGAGI. Trimming stripped 0 bases from V and 10 bases from J, with 10 bases between. The CDR3 loop spans 13 amino acids. The CDR3 nucleotides read TGTGCCAGCAGTTACTCGAGGCGGGAACCCCAGCATTTT. It is translated as CASSYSRREPQHF.

At least ten counts were recorded for this clonotype. J is TRBJ2-3 and V is TRBV5-1; 9 bases agree with TRBD2. Trimming removed 0 bases from V and 3 bases from J; junction bases left unmatched: 2. Germline V lookup: CDR1 SGHRS, CDR2 YFSETQ. CDR3 size: 15 residues. The CDR3 sequence is CASSLVLAGTDTQYF. For the CDR3, the DNA is TGCGCCAGCAGCTTGGTTCTAGCGGGGACAGATACGCAGTATTTT.

The chain has TRBV12-3 or TRBV12-4 and TRBJ2-1; D not resolved. V lost 3 bases and J lost 5, with 14 bases in between. There are 15 residues in the CDR3. For the CDR3, the DNA is TGTGCCAGCAGTTTGTTCCGCCGGGCCCACAATGAGCAGTTCTTC. Residues: CASSLFRRAHNEQFF.

A few counts support this clonotype. The J gene is TRBJ1-3, the V gene TRBV5-4, with D tentatively TRBD1 (5 bases). The ends were cut back, 2 bases at V and 2 bases at J, with 11 bases in the middle. Per the germline V gene, CDR1 is SGHNT and CDR2 is YYREEE (reference sequence). The CDR3 sequence is 15 residues long. CDR3 sequence: CASSLDRQPGNTIYF. The CDR3 nucleotides are TGTGCCAGCAGCTTAGATCGACAGCCTGGAAACACCATATATTTT.